A selection of T cell receptor beta chains follows, all from one sample in a study of cytomegalovirus exposure and HLA in healthy donors. Only in-frame clones appear in the TCRdb table, and some are missing; sequencing was by immunoSEQ multiplex PCR. The sample consists of 90,000 to 150,000 clones, around 89% of them appearing once. What was sequenced was PBMCs. These receptors all stem from a man aged 18 to 29 in good health and CMV-seronegative. CDR3s include the opening cysteine and the closing phenylalanine or tryptophan. A D gene is named only where the DNA matches it firmly. Rows may omit the clone size; those that give it use once, few, many or a size class.

J	V	D	size	CDR3	DNA
TRBJ2-3	TRBV2	TRBD1	-	CASTLSGQGITDTQYF	TGTGCCAGCACCCTATCCGGACAGGGGATTACAGATACGCAGTATTTT
TRBJ1-1	TRBV19	-	-	CASSLRPIQRGTEAFF	TGTGCCAGTAGTCTTAGACCCATACAAAGAGGCACTGAAGCTTTCTTT
TRBJ1-1	TRBV19	TRBD1	-	CASRDRVTEAFF	TGTGCCAGTCGGGACAGGGTCACTGAAGCTTTCTTT
TRBJ2-7	TRBV7-9	TRBD1	-	CASSLVGQVTYEQYF	TGTGCCAGCAGCTTAGTGGGACAGGTAACCTACGAGCAGTACTTC
TRBJ1-1	TRBV4-1	TRBD1	-	CASSLRQGPTEAFF	TGCGCCAGCAGCCTCAGACAGGGGCCGACTGAAGCTTTCTTT
TRBJ1-1	TRBV6-5	-	-	CASSYWNSPNTEAFF	TGTGCCAGCAGTTACTGGAACAGCCCTAACACTGAAGCTTTCTTT
TRBJ2-3	TRBV11-2	-	once	CASSFSQGHTQYF	TGTGCCAGCAGCTTCTCACAGGGACATACGCAGTATTTT
TRBJ1-3	TRBV6-6	TRBD1	-	CASSSDRGSGNTIYF	TGTGCCAGCAGCTCAGACAGGGGCTCTGGAAACACCATATATTTT
TRBJ1-2	TRBV28	-	once	CASHSQRGLGYGYTF	TGTGCCAGCCATAGTCAACGGGGACTTGGCTATGGCTACACCTTC
TRBJ2-7	TRBV27	-	-	CASAPGMSSYEQYF	TGTGCCAGCGCCCCGGGAATGAGCTCCTACGAGCAGTACTTC
TRBJ2-7	TRBV7-8	-	-	CASSLPRYEQYF	TGTGCCAGCAGCTTACCCCGCTACGAGCAGTACTTC
TRBJ2-7	TRBV7-8	-	-	CASSLSRGYYEQYF	TGTGCCAGCAGCTTAAGTCGGGGATACTACGAGCAGTACTTC
TRBJ2-1	TRBV13	TRBD2	-	CASRRGGGHNEQFF	TGTGCCAGCAGGCGGGGGGGAGGCCACAATGAGCAGTTCTTC
TRBJ2-1	TRBV19	TRBD1	-	CASKKGQGGLGNEQFF	TGTGCCAGTAAGAAGGGACAGGGGGGGCTGGGCAATGAGCAGTTCTTC
TRBJ1-4	TRBV25-1	-	-	CASSESGGLGEKLFF	TGTGCCAGCAGTGAATCGGGGGGGTTAGGAGAAAAACTGTTTTTT
TRBJ1-1	TRBV27	-	-	CASSLSRGGHTEAFF	TGTGCCAGCAGTTTATCTAGGGGAGGTCACACTGAAGCTTTCTTT
TRBJ1-4	TRBV28	TRBD1	-	CASSFSVRGSEKLFF	TGTGCCAGCAGTTTTTCGGTCAGGGGGAGTGAAAAACTGTTTTTT
TRBJ2-7	TRBV27	-	-	CASSLRRLQGEYEQYF	TGTGCCAGCAGTTTGCGGCGGTTGCAGGGCGAGTACGAGCAGTACTTC
TRBJ1-1	TRBV18	TRBD1	-	CASSPQGANTEAFF	TGTGCCAGCTCACCACAGGGGGCGAACACTGAAGCTTTCTTT
TRBJ2-1	TRBV6-1	-	-	CASSEVPGYLNEQFF	TGTGCCAGCAGTGAAGTTCCGGGGTACCTAAATGAGCAGTTCTTC
TRBJ2-3	TRBV5-1	TRBD2	-	CASSLRTSGKADTQYF	TGCGCCAGCAGCTTGAGGACTAGCGGTAAGGCAGATACGCAGTATTTT
TRBJ2-6	TRBV5-1	-	-	CASSLGHSSGANVLTF	TGCGCCAGCAGCTTGGGACACAGCTCTGGGGCCAACGTCCTGACTTTC
TRBJ2-3	TRBV11-2	TRBD2	-	CASSAYGLADIFTDTQYF	TGTGCCAGCAGCGCGTACGGACTAGCGGACATATTCACAGATACGCAGTATTTT
TRBJ2-2	TRBV6-1	-	-	CASRRTDANTGELFF	TGTGCCAGCAGACGGACAGACGCGAACACCGGGGAGCTGTTTTTT
TRBJ2-3	TRBV5-6	-	-	CASSDRYASVTDTQYF	TGTGCCAGCAGCGATAGGTACGCGAGCGTCACAGATACGCAGTATTTT
TRBJ1-1	TRBV11-2	-	-	CASSLVFQGSNEAFF	TGTGCCAGCAGCTTAGTCTTTCAGGGGTCAAATGAAGCTTTCTTT
TRBJ1-3	TRBV6-1	TRBD1	-	CASSNRDRGNTIYF	TGTGCCAGCAGTAACCGGGACAGGGGAAACACCATATATTTT
TRBJ2-7	TRBV5-1	-	-	CASSLATGVSYEQYF	TGCGCCAGCAGCTTGGCCACGGGAGTCTCCTACGAGCAGTACTTC
TRBJ2-2	TRBV11-3	TRBD1	-	CASSISTGVTGELFF	TGTGCCAGCAGCATATCGACAGGGGTCACCGGGGAGCTGTTTTTT
TRBJ1-4	TRBV28	-	-	CASRFFAAHEKLFF	TGTGCCAGCAGATTTTTTGCGGCCCATGAAAAACTGTTTTTT
TRBJ2-3	TRBV10-3	TRBD2	-	CAISQTSGSSDTQYF	TGTGCCATCAGTCAGACTAGCGGGAGCTCAGATACGCAGTATTTT
TRBJ2-3	TRBV6-1	-	-	CASSEARAGRGDTQYF	TGTGCCAGCAGTGAAGCTCGGGCGGGACGAGGAGATACGCAGTATTTT